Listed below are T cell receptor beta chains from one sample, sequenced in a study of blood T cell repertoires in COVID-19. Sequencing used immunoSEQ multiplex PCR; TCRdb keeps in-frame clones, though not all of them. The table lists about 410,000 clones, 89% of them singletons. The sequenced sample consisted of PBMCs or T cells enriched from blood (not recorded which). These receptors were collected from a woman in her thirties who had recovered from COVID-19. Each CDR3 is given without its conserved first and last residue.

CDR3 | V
ASSLVNGELF | TRBV12-3/TRBV12-4
ASGLRQGNSPLH | TRBV12-5
ASSWDMGEKLF | TRBV7-8
ASSLRLNTGELF | TRBV7-3
ASSLQGIRTDTQY | TRBV7-3
ASSMWTSNSGNTIY | TRBV19
ASSWSAGREQF | TRBV19
ASSLSFATAYEQY | TRBV11-2
ASSLSGNTIY | TRBV7-9
ASSYNSAHEKLF | TRBV6-5
ASSQPGQGNYGYT | TRBV28
ATSDLGGISSYNSPLH | TRBV24-1
ASRFDRGNEKLF | TRBV6-5
ASSDRQGPNTIY | TRBV28
ASSLGLVGEQF | TRBV11-2